These 16 T cell receptor beta chains were all obtained from the same sample, sequenced in a study of cytomegalovirus exposure and HLA in healthy donors. PCR employed 60 Vbeta and 13 Jbeta primers. The assay was immunoSEQ multiplex PCR, and TCRdb's table has in-frame clones only and misses some. There are roughly 67,000 clones in the sample; 80% to 90% occur only once, and just under 3% lies in the top ten. The specimen was PBMCs. These receptors all stem from a woman between 25 and 40 years old in good health and CMV-seronegative.

The chain joins TRBV20-1 to TRBJ1-2; no clear D gene. This CDR3 comprises 11 residues. V lost 6 bases and J lost 4, with 9 bases in between. Germline CDR1 is DFQATT and CDR2 is SNEGSKA (reference sequence). The CDR3 loop is CSAFGLYGYTF. The CDR3, as DNA: TGCAGTGCCTTTGGACTCTATGGCTACACCTTC.

The rearrangement joins TRBV30 to TRBJ1-1; TRBD1 is a possible D gene (5 bases). The V gene lost 3 bases and the J gene lost 4 bases, with 24 bases spanning the gap. Germline loops: CDR1 GTSNPN, CDR2 SVGIG (reference sequence). This CDR3 comprises 17 residues. In nucleotides, the CDR3 is TGTGCCTGGAGGGGGGGGTGGATTTGGGATGAGGCCACTGAAGCTTTCTTT. Protein sequence: CAWRGGWIWDEATEAFF.

The chain combines TRBV18 with TRBJ1-2; D is perhaps TRBD1 (5 bases). CDR1 and CDR2 from the germline V gene are KGHSH and LQKENI. Trimming pared 1 base from V and 4 bases from J, leaving 13 bases between. The CDR3 length is 15 residues. The DNA for the CDR3 is TGTGCCAGCTCACCACAGGGGCCCGACCTCTATGGCTACACCTTC. Encoded protein: CASSPQGPDLYGYTF.

The genes are TRBV2 and TRBJ2-7, with 13 bases lining up with TRBD2. Looked up from germline, CDR1 is SNHLY and CDR2 is FYNNEI. The CDR3 is 15 residues long. Trimming took 5 bases from V and 2 from J; bases not matched to a gene: 3. The CDR3 loop reads CASSWTSGGPYEQYF. The DNA for the CDR3 is TGTGCCAGCAGTTGGACTAGCGGGGGCCCCTACGAGCAGTACTTC.

The chain is built from TRBV7-6 and TRBJ1-1; no firm D call. Germline loops: CDR1 SGHVS, CDR2 FNYEAQ. Trimming took off 5 bases at V and 6 bases at J, with 13 bases between the two ends. The CDR3 totals 13 residues. The CDR3 reads CASSPREQAEAFF. CDR3 coding DNA: TGTGCCAGCAGCCCCCGGGAGCAGGCTGAAGCTTTCTTT. The full variable domain, its missing parts supplied by reference TRBV7-6 and TRBJ1-1, is GAGVSQSPRYKVTKRGQDVALRCDPISGHVSLYWYRQALGQGPEFLTYFNYEAQQDKSGLPNDRFSAERPEGSISTLTIQRTEQRDSAMYRCASSPREQAEAFFGQGTRLTVV.

This sequence joins TRBV11-3 and TRBJ2-5, with TRBD1 identical over 7 bases. Matching the DNA end better, TRBJ2-7 makes the J call doubtful. This CDR3 comprises 14 residues. The germline CDR1 and CDR2 sequences are SGHNT and YENEEA. Here the CDR3 reads CASSLRTGNYEQYF. The CDR3 coding sequence is TGTGCCAGCAGCCTTCGGACAGGCAACTACGAGCAGTACTTC.

In DNA, the CDR3 is TGCGCCAGCAGCCAAGTTCGTGGCTCGGGACAGACTATCTACGAGCAGTACTTC. Protein product: CASSQVRGSGQTIYEQYF. This chain connects TRBV4-1 to TRBJ2-7, with TRBD1 matching 7 bases. Germline CDR1 is MGHRA and CDR2 is YSYEKL. This CDR3 contains 18 residues. Germline trimming cut 1 base from V and 3 bases from J; bases unmatched to any gene: 15.

The V and J genes are TRBV19 and TRBJ2-7; 7 nucleotides line up with TRBD1. Per the germline V gene, CDR1 is LNHDA and CDR2 is SQIVND (reference sequence). With 5 bases clipped from V and 3 bases from J, the junction kept 10 bases outside the gene matches. This CDR3 is 15 amino acids long. As DNA, the CDR3 is TGTGCCAGTAGTCTAGCCGACAGGGAGTTCTACGAGCAGTACTTC. The encoded protein is CASSLADREFYEQYF.

This CDR3 reads CASSPASGVSYEQYF. The CDR3 DNA sequence: TGTGCCAGCAGCCCTGCTAGCGGGGTCTCCTACGAGCAGTACTTC. This sequence joins TRBV7-6 and TRBJ2-7; TRBD2 aligns across 9 bases. There are 15 residues in the CDR3. In germline, CDR1 is SGHVS, CDR2 FNYEAQ. The J segment lost 0 bases and the V segment lost 5 bases, leaving 5 bases of the junction unmatched.

This rearrangement joins TRBV29-1 to TRBJ1-2; TRBD1 might be the D (5 bases). The germline V gene has CDR1 SQVTM and CDR2 ANQGSEA. The CDR3 runs 11 residues. Trimming took off 4 bases at V and 7 bases at J, with 10 bases between the two ends. Written as DNA, the CDR3 is TGCAGCGTTGCCCAGGGAAGTGGCTACACCTTC. Its translation: CSVAQGSGYTF. Together with reference TRBV29-1 and TRBJ1-2, the CDR3 gives the full variable domain: SAVISQKPSRDICQRGTSLTIQCQVDSQVTMMFWYRQQPGQSLTLIATANQGSEATYESGFVIDKFPISRPNLTFSTLTVSNMSPEDSSIYLCSVAQGSGYTFGSGTRLTVV.

This chain connects TRBV4-3 to TRBJ1-2, with 8 bases that match TRBD1. The CDR3 spans 14 residues. Germline V gene data show CDR1 as LGHNA and CDR2 as YSLEER. J gave up 6 bases and V 2 bases, and 5 bases lay outside the gene matches. The CDR3 DNA is TGCGCCAGCAGCCAACAACAGGGGGGAGATGGCTACACCTTC. Amino acid sequence: CASSQQQGGDGYTF.

This chain links TRBV4-3 with TRBJ2-2; 15 nucleotides agree with TRBD2. This CDR3 spans 18 amino acids. CDR1 and CDR2 (germline): LGHNA, YSLEER. V was pared by 9 bases and J by 0 bases, with 8 bases of the junction left unmatched. CDR3 protein: CASAGLAGGRANTGELFF. The CDR3 DNA is TGCGCCAGTGCGGGACTAGCGGGGGGCCGAGCGAACACCGGGGAGCTGTTTTTT.

The chain links TRBV28 to TRBJ2-3, with a possible D match to TRBD2 (6 bases). V lost 2 bases and J 1 base, leaving 7 bases between the germline ends. Germline V gives CDR1 MDHEN, CDR2 SYDVKM. The CDR3 has 14 residues. The CDR3 DNA reads TGTGCCAGCAGTTTAGCGGGGCGCACAGATACGCAGTATTTT. Its protein product is CASSLAGRTDTQYF.

This sequence joins TRBV5-1 and TRBJ2-3, with TRBD2 matching over 9 bases. This CDR3 has 15 residues. The V gene's germline CDR1 is SGHRS and CDR2 YFSETQ. The V segment lost 4 bases and the J segment 4 bases; nucleotides outside the gene matches: 7. The CDR3 DNA reads TGCGCCAGCAGCCCGTGGAGCGGGGGGCCAGATACGCAGTATTTT. Translating gives CASSPWSGGPDTQYF. The variable domain in full, completed from reference TRBV5-1 and TRBJ2-3, reads KAGVTQTPRYLIKTRGQQVTLSCSPISGHRSVSWYQQTPGQGLQFLFEYFSETQRNKGNFPGRFSGRQFSNSRSEMNVSTLELGDSALYLCASSPWSGGPDTQYFGPGTRLTVL.

V usage is TRBV27 and J usage is TRBJ2-2, with a tentative D call TRBD1 (6 bases). V lost 4 bases and J 1 base, leaving 10 bases between the germline ends. The germline gives CDR1 MNHEY, CDR2 SMNVEV (reference sequence). The CDR3 consists of 15 residues. CDR3 in DNA: TGTGCCAGCAGTTCGCTGACAGGGAACACCGGGGAGCTGTTTTTT. Translation: CASSSLTGNTGELFF.

J is TRBJ2-7 and V is TRBV4-3; D may be TRBD1 (6 bases). The germline gives CDR1 LGHNA, CDR2 YSLEER. Trimming removed 2 bases at V and 1 base at J, with 12 bases between. CDR3 length: 15 amino acids. The CDR3 coding sequence is TGCGCCAGCAGCCAATTCGACGGACAGTCCTACGAGCAGTACTTC. Translation gives CASSQFDGQSYEQYF.